The 17 T cell receptor beta chains given below trace back to one sample, sequenced in a study of cytomegalovirus exposure and HLA in healthy donors. 60 Vbeta and 13 Jbeta primers were used in PCR. Clones were read by immunoSEQ multiplex PCR, and TCRdb kept only the in-frame ones, dropping some. The top ten hold 1.8% of the sample, which has roughly 150,000 clones, roughly 10% seen once. Source material: PBMCs. These receptors were taken from a man aged 45-65 years in good health and CMV-seronegative.

The V call is TRBV9, the J call TRBJ1-4; TRBD1 matches 7 bases. V trimming: 2 bases; J trimming: 14 bases; junction bases outside the gene matches: 9. The V gene's germline CDR1 is SGDLS and CDR2 YYNGEE. The CDR3 has 13 amino acids. The CDR3 is CASSVGTASRLFF. CDR3 bases: TGTGCCAGCAGCGTCGGGACAGCCTCAAGGCTGTTTTTT.

This clone came up a few times. Other DNA sequences of this sample code for an identical CDR3. CDR3 region: CSALSGYEQYF. Written as DNA, the CDR3 is TGCAGTGCTCTCAGTGGCTACGAGCAGTACTTC. This chain connects TRBV20-1 to TRBJ2-7; D is undetermined. V lost 5 bases to trimming and J lost 3 bases, with 8 bases between them. The CDR3 contains 11 residues. Germline lookup yields CDR1 DFQATT and CDR2 SNEGSKA (reference sequence).

This clone has just a few counts. The chain recombines TRBV5-1 with TRBJ1-4; 8 nucleotides match TRBD1. CDR1 and CDR2 (germline): SGHRS, YFSETQ. V dropped 0 bases and J dropped 3; count of bases not matched to a gene: 7. The CDR3 is 17 amino acids. This CDR3 reads CASSLGGQGAANEKLFF. CDR3 nucleotides: TGCGCCAGCAGCTTGGGAGGACAGGGAGCGGCTAATGAAAAACTGTTTTTT.

This clone was seen only a few times. Other DNA sequences in this specimen translate into the identical CDR3. The chain joins TRBV19 to TRBJ1-2; 9 bases line up with TRBD1. The CDR3 totals 12 residues. The ends lost 6 bases at V and 8 bases at J; junction bases unmatched: 4. Looked up from germline, CDR1 is LNHDA and CDR2 is SQIVND (reference sequence). The CDR3 region has the DNA TGTGCCAGTAGCACAGGGGGCGGGGGCTACACCTTC. Protein sequence: CASSTGGGGYTF.

The chain links TRBV28 to TRBJ1-5; D may be TRBD1 (6 bases). Germline assignment: CDR1 MDHEN and CDR2 SYDVKM. V dropped 10 bases and J dropped 0 bases, with 10 bases sitting between them. This CDR3 region has 13 residues. CDR3 region: CATRTDSNQPQHF. CDR3 bases: TGTGCCACCCGGACAGATAGCAATCAGCCCCAGCATTTT. The whole variable domain, remainder taken from reference TRBV28 and TRBJ1-5, is DVKVTQSSRYLVKRTGEKVFLECVQDMDHENMFWYRQDPGLGLRLIYFSYDVKMKEKGDIPEGYSVSREKKERFSLILESASTNQTSMYLCATRTDSNQPQHFGDGTRLSIL.

The chain uses TRBV2 and TRBJ2-5; 9 bases line up with TRBD2. Looked up from germline, CDR1 is SNHLY and CDR2 is FYNNEI. The V segment lost 1 base and the J segment 6 bases; nucleotides outside the gene matches: 6. This CDR3 spans 15 amino acids. CDR3 in DNA: TGTGCCAGCAGTGAAGGGCGGGGGGGTTTGAAGACCCAGTACTTC. Translation gives CASSEGRGGLKTQYF.

This clone has just a few counts. V gene TRBV10-2 combines with J gene TRBJ2-7; the match to TRBD1 covers 7 bases. V shed 8 bases and J 0 bases; nucleotides not matched to a gene: 4. Germline values: CDR1 WSHSY, CDR2 SAAADI. This CDR3 has 13 amino acids. The DNA for the CDR3 is TGCGCCAGCTCGCGGACAGGCTCCTACGAGCAGTACTTC. Translated, it gives CASSRTGSYEQYF.

This chain joins TRBV2 and TRBJ1-4; D is possibly TRBD1 (5 bases). The germline V and J ends were trimmed by 6 bases and 8 bases, with 19 bases remaining between them. Germline V gene data show CDR1 as SNHLY and CDR2 as FYNNEI. This CDR3 is 15 amino acids long. This CDR3 reads CASSPRSGVGEKLFF. DNA of the CDR3: TGTGCCAGCAGCCCTAGATCGGGGGTGGGAGAAAAACTGTTTTTT.

This clone has only a few counts. CDR3 sequence (DNA): TGTGCCAGCAGGATTGGGAGGGATAGCAATCAGCCCCAGCATTTT. Residues: CASRIGRDSNQPQHF. This chain uses TRBV2 with TRBJ1-5, with unresolved D. Trimming removed 6 bases at V and 0 bases at J, with 12 bases between. The CDR3 loop spans 15 amino acids. The germline gives CDR1 SNHLY, CDR2 FYNNEI.

About this clone: Its ends do not fully match the called genes, so a read error is possible. The sample contains more than one DNA sequence encoding this CDR3. The rearrangement links TRBV29-1 to TRBJ2-2; 12 positions agree with TRBD2. Germline loops: CDR1 SQVTM, CDR2 ANQGSEA. This CDR3 contains 16 residues. For the CDR3, the DNA is TGCAGTGTTGAATCTGGTCTAGCGGGGGGGCTCGGGGAGCTGTTTTTT. Translation gives CSVESGLAGGLGELFF.

The chain links TRBV6-5 to TRBJ1-5; possibly TRBD1 for D (5 bases). Germline lookup yields CDR1 MNHEY and CDR2 SVGAGI. The V and J ends lost 6 bases and 2 bases respectively, with 8 bases between them. The CDR3 is 13 residues long. The CDR3 DNA reads as TGTGCCAGCAGGGGGGGAGGCAATCAGCCCCAGCATTTT. It yields the protein CASRGGGNQPQHF.

This clone was counted at least ten times. The genes are TRBV5-1 and TRBJ2-4; D not certain. The CDR3 length is 13 residues. V lost 0 bases and J lost 5, with 6 bases in between. Germline CDR1 is SGHRS and CDR2 is YFSETQ. The DNA for the CDR3 is TGCGCCAGCAGCTTGGCACAGCAAAACATTCAGTACTTC. It specifies CASSLAQQNIQYF. Full variable domain (missing parts from reference TRBV5-1 and TRBJ2-4): KAGVTQTPRYLIKTRGQQVTLSCSPISGHRSVSWYQQTPGQGLQFLFEYFSETQRNKGNFPGRFSGRQFSNSRSEMNVSTLELGDSALYLCASSLAQQNIQYFGAGTRLSVL.

The chain joins TRBV7-3 to TRBJ2-7, with D possibly TRBD2 on 5 matching bases. The CDR3 contains 15 residues. V lost 5 bases to trimming and J lost 0 bases, with 14 bases between them. Per the germline V gene, CDR1 is SGHTA and CDR2 is FQGTGA. The CDR3, as DNA: TGTGCCAGCAGCCCGGACGGAGGATTCTCCTACGAGCAGTACTTC. Protein sequence: CASSPDGGFSYEQYF.

In its sample, this clone was seen a few times. This CDR3 is also generated by other DNA sequences in the sample. This chain uses TRBV6-1 with TRBJ1-2; perhaps TRBD1 as D (5 bases). This CDR3 has 13 amino acids. The germline V and J ends were trimmed by 2 bases and 2 bases, with 6 bases remaining between them. The germline V gene encodes CDR1 MNHNS and CDR2 SASEGT. CDR3 protein: CASSESGNYGYTF. CDR3 coding DNA: TGTGCCAGCAGTGAATCAGGGAACTATGGCTACACCTTC.

The chain has TRBV5-1 and TRBJ2-7; perhaps TRBD2 as D (6 bases). The CDR3 extends over 12 amino acids. Germline values: CDR1 SGHRS, CDR2 YFSETQ. Trimming removed 0 bases at V and 6 bases at J, with 7 bases between. This chain's CDR3 is CASSLVGGEQYF. CDR3 DNA: TGCGCCAGCAGCTTGGTGGGGGGCGAGCAGTACTTC. The whole variable domain, remainder taken from reference TRBV5-1 and TRBJ2-7, is KAGVTQTPRYLIKTRGQQVTLSCSPISGHRSVSWYQQTPGQGLQFLFEYFSETQRNKGNFPGRFSGRQFSNSRSEMNVSTLELGDSALYLCASSLVGGEQYFGPGTRLTVT.

The chain couples TRBV7-9 to TRBJ2-1, with D unclear. With 4 bases removed from V and 2 bases from J, the gap between germline ends came to 9 bases. This CDR3 contains 14 residues. Per germline, CDR1 SEHNR and CDR2 FQNEAQ (reference sequence). The CDR3 DNA follows: TGTGCCAGCAGCTCCCGACTGGCCTACAATGAGCAGTTCTTC. It translates to CASSSRLAYNEQFF.

This chain links TRBV28 with TRBJ2-1; TRBD2 matches at 10 bases. Unmatched junction bases numbered 8, after V lost 8 bases and J lost 4 bases. CDR3 size: 15 residues. Germline V gene sequence: CDR1 MDHEN, CDR2 SYDVKM. The CDR3 coding sequence is TGTGCCAGCGGTACCCCTAGCGGGGGTTACAATGAGCAGTTCTTC. This translates into CASGTPSGGYNEQFF.